The 13 T cell receptor beta chains given below trace back to one sample, sequenced in a study of OX40 agonist ivuxolimab in advanced cancers. Libraries were made using the immunoSEQ multiplex PCR assay. TCRdb re-hosts the immuneACCESS table, in-frame sequences only. Its copies lack some clones; in the studies checked, an unresolved V gene accounts for under half of them, and the cause for the rest is not known. In this sample the table shows under 75,000 clones, around 90% of which occur a single time. The leading ten clones occupy around 25% of the sample. This sample comprised CD4+ or CD8+ T cells sorted from blood, obtained in a trial of the OX40 agonist ivuxolimab. These receptors were taken from an adult with an advanced solid tumor such as melanoma, head and neck, liver or kidney cancer.

V gene TRBV6-6 combines with J gene TRBJ1-3; D unresolved. Trimming stripped 0 bases from V and 4 bases from J, with 10 bases between. This CDR3 has 15 amino acids. CDR1 is MNHNY and CDR2 is SVGAGI in the germline V gene (reference sequence). CDR3 loop: CASSYSVHGGNTIYF. The CDR3 DNA reads as TGTGCCAGCAGTTACTCTGTACACGGAGGAAACACCATATATTTT.

This clone was observed a handful of times. The genes are TRBV2 and TRBJ2-7; perhaps TRBD2 as D (6 bases). Germline V gene lookup returns CDR1 SNHLY and CDR2 FYNNEI. V lost 6 bases, J lost 6 bases, and 6 bases lay in between. The CDR3 covers 10 residues. This chain's CDR3 is CASREGEQYF. CDR3 sequence (DNA): TGTGCCAGCAGGGAGGGCGAGCAGTACTTC. Based on the CDR3 plus reference TRBV2 and TRBJ2-7, the full variable domain is EPEVTQTPSHQVTQMGQEVILRCVPISNHLYFYWYRQILGQKVEFLVSFYNNEISEKSEIFDDQFSVERPDGSNFTLKIRSTKLEDSAMYFCASREGEQYFGPGTRLTVT.

This clone is a singleton in its sample. The rearrangement uses TRBV7-9 and TRBJ2-1; 14 positions agree with TRBD2. The trim removed 5 bases at V and 13 bases at J, leaving 10 bases unmatched. Germline V gives CDR1 SEHNR, CDR2 FQNEAQ (reference sequence). The CDR3 sequence is 15 residues long. CDR3 DNA: TGTGCCAGCAGCGGGGGACTAGCGGGAGTCCCGGAACAGTTCTTC. Residues: CASSGGLAGVPEQFF.

This rearrangement joins TRBV27 to TRBJ2-7, with a weak D call TRBD2 (6 bases). Trimming removed 3 bases from V and 4 bases from J, with 7 bases in between. The CDR3 totals 12 residues. Germline lookup yields CDR1 MNHEY and CDR2 SMNVEV (reference sequence). CDR3 DNA sequence: TGTGCCAGCAGTTTTCGGGGGTACGAGCAGTACTTC. Amino acids: CASSFRGYEQYF.

Note on this clone: Compared with germline, one end of the junction differs, possibly owing to a read error. This rearrangement joins TRBV7-7 to TRBJ2-1, with 8 positions matching TRBD1. The CDR3 is 15 amino acids. Germline CDR1 is SSHAT and CDR2 is FNYEAQ (reference sequence). CDR3: CASSFGQGAGNEQFF. In DNA form, the CDR3 reads TGTGCTAGCAGCTTTGGGCAGGGGGCCGGGAATGAGCAGTTCTTC.

The chain couples TRBV6-6 to TRBJ2-7; weak D call: TRBD1 (5 bases). Germline V gene lookup returns CDR1 MNHNY and CDR2 SVGAGI (reference sequence). V was shortened by 6 bases and J by 3 bases, with 12 bases between the two germline ends. This CDR3 is built from 13 residues. The CDR3 DNA follows: TGTGCCAGCAGCCCTGGGGCCTACTACGAGCAGTACTTC. It encodes CASSPGAYYEQYF.

The chain carries TRBV5-4 and TRBJ2-7, with unresolved D. V gave up 3 bases and J gave up 0 bases, with 10 bases separating them. The CDR3 contains 14 residues. The germline CDR1 and CDR2 sequences are SGHNT and YYREEE (reference sequence). The CDR3 sequence is CASSSAGSSYEQYF. As DNA, the CDR3 is TGTGCCAGCAGCTCGGCAGGAAGCTCCTACGAGCAGTACTTC.

V and J are TRBV4-1 and TRBJ1-5; D might be TRBD1 (5 bases). V lost 0 bases to trimming and J lost 1 base, with 7 bases between them. The CDR3 is made up of 15 amino acids. The germline V gene has CDR1 MGHRA and CDR2 YSYEKL. The CDR3 region is CASSQERGSNQPQHF. The DNA for the CDR3 is TGCGCCAGCAGCCAAGAGAGGGGAAGCAATCAGCCCCAGCATTTT.

V usage is TRBV11-2 and J usage is TRBJ2-7; 8 bases are shared with TRBD1. The CDR3 is 15 amino acids. V was clipped by 3 bases and J by 5 bases; unmatched bases: 9. Germline V gives CDR1 SGHAT, CDR2 FQNNGV. The CDR3 spells CASSFGQGLLNEQYF. Written as DNA, the CDR3 is TGTGCCAGCAGCTTCGGACAGGGATTATTAAACGAGCAGTACTTC.

V usage is TRBV7-9 and J usage is TRBJ1-5, with TRBD1 matching over 8 bases. Germline V gives CDR1 SEHNR, CDR2 FQNEAQ (reference sequence). CDR3 length: 16 residues. The junction had 8 bases not matched to a gene; V was cut back by 5 bases and J by 2 bases. CDR3 sequence: CASSNTRGPGNQPQHF. The CDR3 region has the DNA TGTGCCAGCAGCAACACCAGGGGGCCCGGCAATCAGCCCCAGCATTTT.

The CDR3, as DNA: TGTGCCAGCAGCCAGAGGGGGCCACAGGGTCTTACCAACAATGAGCAGTTCTTC. Amino acids: CASSQRGPQGLTNNEQFF. The chain carries TRBV7-2 and TRBJ2-1, with 7 bases fitting TRBD1. Germline lookup yields CDR1 SGHTA and CDR2 FQGNSA. This CDR3 comprises 18 residues. Trimming removed 5 bases from V and 5 bases from J; junction bases left unmatched: 18.

The chain has TRBV4-1 and TRBJ2-5; D gene uncertain. This CDR3 is 15 amino acids long. V was shortened by 7 bases and J by 2 bases, with 17 bases between the two germline ends. Germline CDR1 and CDR2: MGHRA and YSYEKL. DNA of the CDR3: TGCGCCAGCACAGTGAGTAGGGCGGCTCAAGAGACCCAGTACTTC. Amino acid sequence: CASTVSRAAQETQYF.

V usage is TRBV19 and J usage is TRBJ2-1; 10 positions match TRBD2. The CDR3 contains 14 residues. Unmatched junction bases numbered 6, after V lost 9 bases and J lost 4 bases. Per germline, CDR1 LNHDA and CDR2 SQIVND (reference sequence). CDR3 coding DNA: TGTGCCAGCACTCAAGCGGGAGGGTACAATGAGCAGTTCTTC. Its protein is CASTQAGGYNEQFF.